This TCR beta chain originates from a study of OX40 agonist ivuxolimab in advanced cancers. Germline-derived CDR1 and CDR2 are SGHTA and FQGNSA. Trimming pared 5 bases from V and 2 bases from J, leaving 13 bases between. The CDR3 runs to 15 residues. Only in-frame clones appear in the TCRdb table, and some are missing; sequencing was by immunoSEQ multiplex PCR. The sample has under 25,000 clones; roughly four fifths are singletons. The sample in question was CD4+ or CD8+ T cells sorted from blood, obtained in a trial of the OX40 agonist ivuxolimab. This chain uses TRBV7-2 with TRBJ2-1, with a tentative D call TRBD1 (7 bases). The TCR comes from an adult with an advanced solid tumor such as melanoma, head and neck, liver or kidney cancer. The CDR3 sequence: CASSPGGLAYNEQFF. Written as DNA, the CDR3 is TGTGCCAGCAGCCCAGGGGGGTTAGCCTACAATGAGCAGTTCTTC. Together with reference TRBV7-2 and TRBJ2-1, the CDR3 gives the full variable domain: GAGVSQSPSNKVTEKGKDVELRCDPISGHTALYWYRQSLGQGLEFLIYFQGNSAPDKSGLPSDRFSAERTGGSVSTLTIQRTQQEDSAVYLCASSPGGLAYNEQFFGPGTRLTVL.